The TCR beta chain under discussion was sequenced for a study of cytomegalovirus exposure and HLA in healthy donors. The PCR was carried out with 60 Vbeta primers and 13 Jbeta primers. In the authors' methods: A later analysis counted approximately 80 million unique TCR beta chains, around 10 million shared. Data came from immunoSEQ multiplex PCR; TCRdb stores just in-frame clones and leaves some out. That table is the source of V, J and clone size, and D and trimming were worked out from the DNA. The sample lists over 200,000 clones, around 88% seen once, with approximately 1% in the top ten. Study-level points and caveats: CMV serostatus was the sole immune exposure information available. Rare TCR sequences dominated, though some public TCRs recurred in many donors. Trimming of TCR beta V- and J-genes showed a link, identified in a later analysis, to a missense DCLRE1C variant.

As concerns this clone: Its antigen is not identified.

This CDR3 has 14 residues. Trimming pared 3 bases from V and 1 base from J, leaving 10 bases between. Per germline, CDR1 SGHNT and CDR2 YYREEE (reference sequence). The TCR originated in a woman aged 18-29 years in good health and CMV-seronegative. Sequenced input: PBMCs. J is TRBJ1-1 and V is TRBV5-4; possible D gene TRBD1, 5 bases. The CDR3 nucleotides are TGTGCCAGCAGCTACAACAGGTGGAACACTGAAGCTTTCTTT. This gives the protein CASSYNRWNTEAFF.